The clone carrying this TCR beta chain was counted a few times. The antigen remains undetermined. A much bigger clone sits one base away, suggesting this may be a read error. The CDR3 runs to 13 residues. Germline CDR1 reads SEHNR; CDR2 reads FQNEAQ (reference sequence). Trimming removed 5 bases from V and 7 bases from J, with 14 bases in between. The data derive from a study of Graves' ophthalmopathy and Graves' hyperthyroidism. As for the study in general: Blood was drawn at initial diagnosis, before any treatment.

Ophthalmopathy donors showed moderate-to-severe activity, CAS ≥3, NOSPECS ≥4 and a duration under 3 months. A roughly 9.3 ml volume of fresh peripheral blood provided the PBMCs. The study amplified TCR beta CDR3 regions using RNA transcripts. Second-round multiplex PCR followed a first-round RT-PCR using HTBI primers. TCRdb redid the calling of the multiplex PCR reads with MiXCR, one entry per CDR3 protein. The sample shows approximately 700,000 distinct CDR3 sequences, 40% of them seen only once. Study results and limitations: Most thyroid clonotypes expanded beyond 0.001 frequency were also found in blood.

This receptor was identified in an adult man with Graves' ophthalmopathy. The rearrangement joins TRBV7-9 to TRBJ2-5; a possible D gene is TRBD1 (5 bases). Sequencing was done on a sample of peripheral blood. CDR3 protein: CASSRQGAGTQYF. The CDR3 DNA is TGTGCCAGCAGCCGTCAGGGCGCAGGGACCCAGTACTTC.